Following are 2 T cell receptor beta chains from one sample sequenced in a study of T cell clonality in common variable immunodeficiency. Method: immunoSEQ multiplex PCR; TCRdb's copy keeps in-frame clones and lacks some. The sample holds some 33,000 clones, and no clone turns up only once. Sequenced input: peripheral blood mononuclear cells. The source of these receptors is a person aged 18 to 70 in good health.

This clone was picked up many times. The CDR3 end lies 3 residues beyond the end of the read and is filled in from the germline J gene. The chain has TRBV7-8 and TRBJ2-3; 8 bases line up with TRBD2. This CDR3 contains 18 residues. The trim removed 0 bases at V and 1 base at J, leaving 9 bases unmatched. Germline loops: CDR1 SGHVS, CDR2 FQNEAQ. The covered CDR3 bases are TGTGCCAGCAGCTTAGCAGCAAAGGTAGCGGGACGCACAGATACG. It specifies CASSLAAKVAGRTDT. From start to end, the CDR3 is CASSLAAKVAGRTDTQYF.

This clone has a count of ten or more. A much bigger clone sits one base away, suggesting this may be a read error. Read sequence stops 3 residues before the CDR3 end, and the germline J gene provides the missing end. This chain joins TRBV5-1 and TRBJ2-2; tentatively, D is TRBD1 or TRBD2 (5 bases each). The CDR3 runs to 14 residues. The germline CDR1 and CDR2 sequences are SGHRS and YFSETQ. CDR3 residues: CASSLGGDNEKLFF. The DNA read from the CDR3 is TGCGCCAGCAGCTTGGGAGGGGATAATGAAAAG.